Following are 17 T cell receptor beta chains from one sample sequenced in a study of PD-1 blockade in classical Hodgkin lymphoma. The time point was: cycle 4 day 1 (C4D1), after 5 to 7 weeks of nivolumab. Every patient experienced relapse after autologous stem cell transplantation, and brentuximab vedotin exposure varied. Thawed PBMCs were the source of CD4+ T cells, purified by magnetic negative selection. Here immunoSEQ multiplex PCR was the method, and the copy in TCRdb shows in-frame clones only, minus some. Of about 19,000 clones listed, less than 90% are singletons. Sequencing was performed on CD4+ T cells from blood, taken before the fourth cycle of nivolumab. The receptors here all came from a human donor with classical Hodgkin lymphoma.

V is TRBV28 and J is TRBJ1-2; no clear D. The CDR3 extends over 13 amino acids. Trimming shortened V by 5 bases and J by 0 bases, and 7 bases separated the two germline ends. Germline CDR1 MDHEN, CDR2 SYDVKM. CDR3 sequence (DNA): TGTGCCAGCAGTACACCTTCTAACTATGGCTACACCTTC. This translates into CASSTPSNYGYTF.

The table lists this clone with a few counts. V gene TRBV4-2 combines with J gene TRBJ2-2, with D uncertain. Trimming shortened V by 3 bases and J by 5 bases, and 7 bases separated the two germline ends. This CDR3 has 13 amino acids. Germline V lookup: CDR1 LGHNA, CDR2 YNFKEQ. The CDR3 spells CASSHDRTGELFF. The CDR3 coding sequence is TGTGCCAGCAGCCATGACCGAACCGGGGAGCTGTTTTTT.

This chain joins TRBV19 and TRBJ2-1; TRBD1 or TRBD2 may be the D gene (7 bases each). The germline gives CDR1 LNHDA, CDR2 SQIVND (reference sequence). V dropped 5 bases and J dropped 2 bases, with 16 bases sitting between them. The CDR3 sequence is 16 residues long. The CDR3 DNA sequence: TGTGCCAGTAGTTCCAGGGGGGGGCTGGCCTACAATGAGCAGTTCTTC. Translating it yields CASSSRGGLAYNEQFF. Combining the CDR3 with reference TRBV19 and TRBJ2-1 gives the whole variable domain DGGITQSPKYLFRKEGQNVTLSCEQNLNHDAMYWYRQDPGQGLRLIYYSQIVNDFQKGDIAEGYSVSREKKESFPLTVTSAQKNPTAFYLCASSSRGGLAYNEQFFGPGTRLTVL.

This clone was seen a handful of times. This chain links TRBV6-5 with TRBJ1-2; 8 bases match TRBD1. CDR3 size: 14 residues. V lost 7 bases to trimming and J lost 4 bases; unmatched junction nucleotides: 8. The germline V gene has CDR1 MNHEY and CDR2 SVGAGI. As DNA, the CDR3 is TGTGCCAGCACCGAGGACAGGGACGGCTATGGCTACACCTTC. Its translation is CASTEDRDGYGYTF.

This clone was seen more than once but under ten times. This chain links TRBV28 with TRBJ1-1; the D is unclear. The CDR3 is 15 amino acids. Germline V CDR1 and CDR2: MDHEN, SYDVKM. V shed 6 bases and J shed 3 bases, with 17 bases lying between them. The CDR3 DNA reads as TGTGCCAGCAGCCCAACCGATTTCGGGGACACTGAAGCTTTCTTT. Translated: CASSPTDFGDTEAFF. Combining the CDR3 with reference TRBV28 and TRBJ1-1 gives the whole variable domain DVKVTQSSRYLVKRTGEKVFLECVQDMDHENMFWYRQDPGLGLRLIYFSYDVKMKEKGDIPEGYSVSREKKERFSLILESASTNQTSMYLCASSPTDFGDTEAFFGQGTRLTVV.

The chain employs TRBV5-1 and TRBJ2-5; D not certain. The CDR3 contains 14 residues. From germline, CDR1 is SGHRS and CDR2 YFSETQ. Trimming pared 0 bases from V and 2 bases from J, leaving 8 bases between. Here the CDR3 reads CASSLAAGQETQYF. The CDR3 nucleotides read TGCGCCAGCAGCTTGGCCGCCGGTCAAGAGACCCAGTACTTC.

The chain recombines TRBV30 with TRBJ1-4, with 7 bases fitting TRBD1. CDR1 and CDR2 from the germline V gene are GTSNPN and SVGIG (reference sequence). The CDR3 contains 14 residues. CDR3 amino acids: CAANRGPREEKLFF. The CDR3 DNA reads as TGTGCTGCAAACAGGGGACCAAGGGAAGAAAAACTGTTTTTT.

The chain couples TRBV5-1 to TRBJ2-1; perhaps D is TRBD1 or TRBD2 (5 bases each). Trimming left V 3 bases short and J 4 bases short, with 11 bases between. Germline CDR1 is SGHRS and CDR2 is YFSETQ. The CDR3 runs to 14 residues. The chain's CDR3 is CASSYRDHYNEQFF. The CDR3 bases are TGCGCCAGCAGCTACCGGGACCATTACAATGAGCAGTTCTTC.

The chain is built from TRBV6-1 and TRBJ1-1; no reliable D call. CDR1 and CDR2 (germline): MNHNS, SASEGT. V was cut by 9 bases and J by 1 base, with 9 bases left in between. CDR3 length: 12 amino acids. The DNA for the CDR3 is TGTGCCAGTTCGACGGGGAACACTGAAGCTTTCTTT. Its translation is CASSTGNTEAFF.

The chain links TRBV6-1 to TRBJ1-2; possibly TRBD1 for D (5 bases). CDR1 and CDR2 (germline): MNHNS, SASEGT. The CDR3 sequence is 14 residues long. Trimming took off 5 bases at V and 5 bases at J, with 15 bases between the two ends. The CDR3: CASSLTDFSYGYTF. CDR3 nucleotide sequence: TGTGCCAGCAGTTTGACAGATTTTTCGTATGGCTACACCTTC.

The chain carries TRBV29-1 and TRBJ2-3; TRBD2 might be the D (6 bases). The CDR3 consists of 14 residues. V shed 2 bases and J shed 2 bases, with 11 bases lying between them. Per the germline V gene, CDR1 is SQVTM and CDR2 is ANQGSEA. CDR3 DNA: TGCAGCGTTGAAACGGGAGTGAACACAGATACGCAGTATTTT. Its translation is CSVETGVNTDTQYF.

V usage is TRBV5-1 and J usage is TRBJ2-1; 11 bases fit TRBD2. The CDR3 contains 14 residues. V was pared by 3 bases and J by 7 bases, with 3 bases of the junction left unmatched. Looked up from germline, CDR1 is SGHRS and CDR2 is YFSETQ. The CDR3 loop is CASSYTSGSNEQFF. Here the CDR3 DNA reads TGCGCCAGCAGCTACACTAGCGGGAGTAATGAGCAGTTCTTC.

V is TRBV5-5 and J is TRBJ1-2; D not certain. CDR3 length equals 13 residues. CDR1 and CDR2 from the germline V gene are SGHKS and YYEKEE (reference sequence). V was clipped by 4 bases and J by 7 bases, with 14 bases between them. CDR3: CASSDRASGGYTF. The CDR3 DNA follows: TGTGCCAGCAGCGATCGGGCCTCGGGTGGCTACACCTTC.

A remark on this clone: The junction departs from the called germline gene at one end, perhaps through a read error. This chain links TRBV6-1 with TRBJ2-7; 8 nucleotides align to TRBD1. The CDR3 has 12 amino acids. Germline V gives CDR1 MNHNS, CDR2 SASEGT. The CDR3, as DNA: TGCGCCACCGGGACAGGAGGCGTCGAGCAGTACTTC. Its translation is CATGTGGVEQYF.

The chain employs TRBV4-1 and TRBJ2-3; 11 nucleotides agree with TRBD2. The CDR3 is 17 amino acids. Germline V lookup: CDR1 MGHRA, CDR2 YSYEKL. After removal of 4 bases from V and 1 base from J, the junction contained 7 bases not matched to a gene. The CDR3 nucleotides read TGCGCCAGCAGCCGCCCGGGTAGCGGGAGGGGCACAGATACGCAGTATTTT. It codes for CASSRPGSGRGTDTQYF.

CDR3 in DNA: TGTGCCAGCAGCTTAAGAGTCGGTAAGCTCATCACTGAAGCTTTCTTT. This gives the protein CASSLRVGKLITEAFF. The chain joins TRBV7-8 to TRBJ1-1; D is uncertain. The CDR3 runs to 16 residues. Germline V gives CDR1 SGHVS, CDR2 FQNEAQ. V dropped 2 bases and J dropped 4 bases, with 17 bases sitting between them.

The chain links TRBV2 to TRBJ2-3; 10 bases agree with TRBD2. Germline V gives CDR1 SNHLY, CDR2 FYNNEI. J lost 0 bases, V lost 6 bases, and 6 bases had no gene match. The CDR3 extends over 16 amino acids. As DNA, the CDR3 is TGTGCCAGCAGGGAGGGACTAGCGACTAGCACAGATACGCAGTATTTT. It yields the protein CASREGLATSTDTQYF.